This passage covers 10 T cell receptor beta chains from one sample sequenced in a study of control samples from healthy donors and cancer patients (dated by TCRdb to the early 2020s). To prepare the library, the immunoSEQ multiplex PCR assay was applied. This immuneACCESS table, as held by TCRdb, lists in-frame sequences with V and J called but not all clones. Of the missing ones, under half trace to an unresolved V gene in checked studies; the others have no known cause. The sample table holds about 77,000 clones, of which approximately 92% were seen once. Over 4.5% of the sample belongs to the ten largest clones. Sequencing input: blood. Receptor source: a woman aged 60 to 75 in good health.

The V call is TRBV16, the J call TRBJ1-1; D not resolved. The CDR3 is 14 residues long. V was shortened by 4 bases and J by 4 bases, with 13 bases between the two germline ends. Per the germline V gene, CDR1 is KGHSY and CDR2 is FQNENV. The CDR3 loop reads CASSPRGDSTEAFF. The CDR3 DNA is TGTGCCAGCAGCCCCCGCGGGGATAGCACTGAAGCTTTCTTT.

V and J are TRBV19 and TRBJ1-1, with TRBD1 as a possible D gene (5 bases). The CDR3 loop spans 15 amino acids. Germline CDR1 reads LNHDA; CDR2 reads SQIVND (reference sequence). Trimming cost V 3 bases and J 7 bases, with 18 bases left between them. Written as DNA, the CDR3 is TGTGCCAGTAGTATCCCCCGGGCAGGCGGGGGTGAAGCTTTCTTT. Its protein product is CASSIPRAGGGEAFF.

The chain uses TRBV7-9 and TRBJ1-1; D is possibly TRBD1 (5 bases). The V end was cut by 7 bases, the J end by 2 bases, with 20 bases between. Germline assignment: CDR1 SEHNR and CDR2 FQNEAQ (reference sequence). The CDR3 covers 16 residues. The CDR3 reads CASIKGVGGSNTEAFF. The CDR3 nucleotides read TGTGCCAGCATTAAAGGGGTCGGGGGAAGCAACACTGAAGCTTTCTTT. Supplemented by reference TRBV7-9 and TRBJ1-1, the full variable domain reads DTGVSQNPRHKITKRGQNVTFRCDPISEHNRLYWYRQTLGQGPEFLTYFQNEAQLEKSRLLSDRFSAERPKGSFSTLEIQRTEQGDSAMYLCASIKGVGGSNTEAFFGQGTRLTVV.

This clone has more than one count but fewer than ten. J is TRBJ2-7 and V is TRBV2; 8 bases map to TRBD2. The trim removed 2 bases at V and 0 bases at J, leaving 12 bases unmatched. Germline V gene sequence: CDR1 SNHLY, CDR2 FYNNEI. This CDR3 has 18 amino acids. The CDR3 protein is CASSERGMAGRASYEQYF. CDR3 sequence (DNA): TGTGCCAGCAGTGAACGGGGGATGGCCGGGAGGGCCTCCTACGAGCAGTACTTC.

In DNA form, the CDR3 reads TGTGCCAGCAGCTTGTACCAGGCCTCCAATGAGCAGTTCTTC. Its protein product is CASSLYQASNEQFF. The chain combines TRBV5-4 with TRBJ2-1; D unclear. This CDR3 comprises 14 residues. Deletions cut 1 base from V and 6 bases from J, with 11 bases between. Looked up from germline, CDR1 is SGHNT and CDR2 is YYREEE (reference sequence).

This clone turned up a few times. This sequence joins TRBV30 and TRBJ1-4; TRBD1 might be the D (5 bases). In germline, CDR1 is GTSNPN, CDR2 SVGIG (reference sequence). The CDR3 extends over 13 amino acids. V was cut by 5 bases and J by 12 bases, with 19 bases left in between. The CDR3 DNA is TGTGCCTGGGGTGGGACGGCCCTTGGCGAACTGTTTTTT. Translation: CAWGGTALGELFF.

The rearrangement uses TRBV28 and TRBJ2-7; TRBD1 matches 7 bases. The CDR3 consists of 13 residues. From germline, CDR1 is MDHEN and CDR2 SYDVKM. J gave up 3 bases and V 5 bases, and 4 bases lay outside the gene matches. The CDR3 protein is CASSRGQVYEQYF. The CDR3 DNA follows: TGTGCCAGCAGTCGTGGACAGGTCTACGAGCAGTACTTC.

The chain links TRBV28 to TRBJ1-1; D is undetermined. The CDR3 has 15 residues. V dropped 7 bases and J dropped 4 bases, with 19 bases sitting between them. Germline lookup yields CDR1 MDHEN and CDR2 SYDVKM. The chain's CDR3 is CASITPVRTPTEAFF. Here the CDR3 DNA reads TGTGCCAGCATCACCCCGGTGAGGACTCCCACTGAAGCTTTCTTT.

The gene calls are TRBV29-1 and TRBJ1-5; D gene unclear. Germline V gene sequence: CDR1 SQVTM, CDR2 ANQGSEA. This CDR3 spans 13 amino acids. Trimming shortened V by 4 bases and J by 5 bases, and 12 bases separated the two germline ends. The CDR3 DNA follows: TGCAGCGTTGCCCCTTCCCCATATCAGCCCCAGCATTTT. It specifies CSVAPSPYQPQHF.

The rearrangement uses TRBV5-1 and TRBJ1-2; TRBD1 might be the D (5 bases). This CDR3 contains 14 residues. Looked up from germline, CDR1 is SGHRS and CDR2 is YFSETQ. The V and J ends lost 1 base and 4 bases respectively, with 11 bases between them. CDR3 sequence reads: CASSLLQTAYGYTF. In DNA form, the CDR3 reads TGCGCCAGCAGCTTGTTACAGACAGCCTATGGCTACACCTTC.